This T cell receptor beta chain stems from a study of control samples from healthy donors and cancer patients. Here immunoSEQ multiplex PCR was the method, and the copy in TCRdb shows in-frame clones only, minus some. Here the sample spans over 150,000 clones, approximately 94% being singletons. This clone was recorded only once. What was sequenced was PBMCs. The clonotype originates from a man between 60 and 75 years old with colorectal cancer.

The CDR3, as DNA: TGTGCCACCAAAGACAGGGGTAGTCAGCCCCAGCATTTT. Protein sequence: CATKDRGSQPQHF. The gene calls are TRBV19 and TRBJ1-5; 8 bases fit TRBD1. CDR1 is LNHDA and CDR2 is SQIVND in the germline V gene (reference sequence). This CDR3 is built from 13 residues. V lost 10 bases, J lost 6 bases, and 8 bases stayed unmatched.